This TCR beta chain was sequenced during a study of blood T cell repertoires in COVID-19. Study as a whole: Samples came from the United States, Italy and Spain, spanning acute and convalescent COVID-19.

The method was immunoSEQ multiplex PCR; TCRdb's version includes in-frame clones alone and lacks a portion of them. The repertoire holds roughly 380,000 clones, with about 88% as singletons. From germline, CDR1 is SGHTA and CDR2 FQGNSA. The CDR3 is 14 residues long. Trimming pared 6 bases from V and 1 base from J, leaving 12 bases between. This clone has only one observation. The sequenced material came from peripheral blood. This TCR derives from a woman aged 40 to 49 with COVID-19, enrolled during active disease. The chain recombines TRBV7-2 with TRBJ1-1; D uncertain. The CDR3 region has the DNA TGTGCCAGCAGAGGGCAGCGGGAGAACACTGAAGCTTTCTTT. It specifies CASRGQRENTEAFF.